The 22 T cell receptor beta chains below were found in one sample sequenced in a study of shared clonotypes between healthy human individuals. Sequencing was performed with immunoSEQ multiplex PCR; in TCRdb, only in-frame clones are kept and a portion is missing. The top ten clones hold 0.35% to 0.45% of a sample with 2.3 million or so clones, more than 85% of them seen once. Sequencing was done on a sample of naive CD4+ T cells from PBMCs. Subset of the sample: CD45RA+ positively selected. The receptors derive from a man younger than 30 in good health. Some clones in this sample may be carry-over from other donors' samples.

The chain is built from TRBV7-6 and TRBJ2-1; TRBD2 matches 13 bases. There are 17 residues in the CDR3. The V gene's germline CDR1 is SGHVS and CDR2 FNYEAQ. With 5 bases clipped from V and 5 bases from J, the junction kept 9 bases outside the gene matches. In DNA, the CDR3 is TGTGCCAGCAGCGACCCCCCACTAGCGGGAGGGAACAATGAGCAGTTCTTC. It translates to CASSDPPLAGGNNEQFF.

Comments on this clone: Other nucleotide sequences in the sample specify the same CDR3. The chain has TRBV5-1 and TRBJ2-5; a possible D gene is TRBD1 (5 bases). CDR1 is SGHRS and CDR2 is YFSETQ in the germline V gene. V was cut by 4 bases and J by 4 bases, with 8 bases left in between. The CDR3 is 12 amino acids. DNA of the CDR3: TGCGCCAGCAGCCCCCAGGGAGAGACCCAGTACTTC. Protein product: CASSPQGETQYF.

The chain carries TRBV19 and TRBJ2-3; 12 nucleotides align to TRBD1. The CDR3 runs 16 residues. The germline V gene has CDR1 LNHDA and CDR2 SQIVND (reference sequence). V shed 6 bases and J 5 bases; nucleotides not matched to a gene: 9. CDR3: CASRNPGTGGGDTQYF. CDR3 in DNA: TGTGCCAGTAGAAACCCAGGGACAGGGGGCGGAGATACGCAGTATTTT.

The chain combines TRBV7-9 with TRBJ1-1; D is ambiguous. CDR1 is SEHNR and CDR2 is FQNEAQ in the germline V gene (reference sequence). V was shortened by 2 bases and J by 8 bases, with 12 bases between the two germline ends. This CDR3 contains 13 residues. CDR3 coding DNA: TGTGCCAGCAGCTTACTAGCGGGAGGGGAAGCTTTCTTT. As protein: CASSLLAGGEAFF.

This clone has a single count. Here the CDR3 reads CASSEVERAFF. CDR3 bases: TGTGCCAGCAGTGAAGTGGAGCGGGCTTTCTTT. The V call is TRBV6-1, the J call TRBJ1-1; D is undetermined. From germline, CDR1 is MNHNS and CDR2 SASEGT. The ends were cut back, 1 base at V and 11 bases at J, with 8 bases in the middle. CDR3 length equals 11 residues.

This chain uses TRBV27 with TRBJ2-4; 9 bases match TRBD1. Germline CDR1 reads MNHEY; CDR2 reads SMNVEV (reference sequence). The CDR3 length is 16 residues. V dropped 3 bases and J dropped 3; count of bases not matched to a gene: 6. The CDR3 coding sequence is TGTGCCAGCAGTTTTAGACAGGGGGGGCTCAAAAACATTCAGTACTTC. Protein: CASSFRQGGLKNIQYF.

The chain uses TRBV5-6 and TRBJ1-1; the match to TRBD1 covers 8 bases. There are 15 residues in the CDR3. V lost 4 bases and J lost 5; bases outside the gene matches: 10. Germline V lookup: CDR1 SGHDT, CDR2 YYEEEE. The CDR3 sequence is CASSAPQGALTEAFF. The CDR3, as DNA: TGTGCCAGCAGCGCGCCTCAGGGGGCGTTGACTGAAGCTTTCTTT.

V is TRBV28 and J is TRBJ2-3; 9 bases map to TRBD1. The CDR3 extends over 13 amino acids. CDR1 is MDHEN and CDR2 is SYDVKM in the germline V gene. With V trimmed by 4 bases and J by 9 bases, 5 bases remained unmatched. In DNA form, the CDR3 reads TGTGCCAGCAGTTCGCCCGGGACAGGGACGCAGTATTTT. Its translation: CASSSPGTGTQYF.

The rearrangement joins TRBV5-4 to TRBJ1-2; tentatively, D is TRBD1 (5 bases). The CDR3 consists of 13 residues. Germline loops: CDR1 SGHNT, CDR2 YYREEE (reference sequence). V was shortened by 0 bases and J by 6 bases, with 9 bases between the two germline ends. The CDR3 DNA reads TGTGCCAGCAGCTTGGGGCAGGGCCATGGCTACACCTTC. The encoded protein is CASSLGQGHGYTF.

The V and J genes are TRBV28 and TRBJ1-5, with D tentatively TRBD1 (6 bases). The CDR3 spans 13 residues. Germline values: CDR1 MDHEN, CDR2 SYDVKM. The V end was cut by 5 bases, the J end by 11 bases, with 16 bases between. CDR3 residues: CASSLGGGLAQHF. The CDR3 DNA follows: TGTGCCAGCAGTCTTGGGGGGGGGCTCGCCCAGCATTTT.

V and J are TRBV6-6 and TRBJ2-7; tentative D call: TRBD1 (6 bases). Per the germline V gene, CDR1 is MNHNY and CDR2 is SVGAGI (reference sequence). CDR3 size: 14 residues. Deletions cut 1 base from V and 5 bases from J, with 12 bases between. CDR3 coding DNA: TGTGCCAGCAGTTACTTAAGGACAGCCGACGAGCAGTACTTC. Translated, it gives CASSYLRTADEQYF.

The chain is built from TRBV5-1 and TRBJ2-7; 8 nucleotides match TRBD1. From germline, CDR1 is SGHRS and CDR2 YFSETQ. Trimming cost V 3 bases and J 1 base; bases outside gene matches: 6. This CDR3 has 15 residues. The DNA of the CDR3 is TGCGCCAGCAGCTCAGGACAGGGTACATCCTACGAGCAGTACTTC. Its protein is CASSSGQGTSYEQYF.

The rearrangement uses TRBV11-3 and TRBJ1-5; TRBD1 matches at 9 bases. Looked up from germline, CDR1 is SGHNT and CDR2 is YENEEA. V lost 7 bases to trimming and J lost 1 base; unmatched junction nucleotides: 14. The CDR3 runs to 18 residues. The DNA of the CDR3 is TGTGCCAGCATCCCGCAAGGACAGGGGAAAGTAAGCAATCAGCCCCAGCATTTT. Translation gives CASIPQGQGKVSNQPQHF.

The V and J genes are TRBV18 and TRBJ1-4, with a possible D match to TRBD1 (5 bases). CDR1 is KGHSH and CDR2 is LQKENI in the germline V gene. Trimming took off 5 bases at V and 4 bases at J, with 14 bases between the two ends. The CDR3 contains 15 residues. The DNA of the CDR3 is TGTGCCAGCTCATCTCGGGGCAGGGATAATGAAAAACTGTTTTTT. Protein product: CASSSRGRDNEKLFF. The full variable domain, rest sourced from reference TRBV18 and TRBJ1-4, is NAGVMQNPRHLVRRRGQEARLRCSPMKGHSHVYWYRQLPEEGLKFMVYLQKENIIDESGMPKERFSAEFPKEGPSILRIQQVVRGDSAAYFCASSSRGRDNEKLFFGSGTQLSVL.

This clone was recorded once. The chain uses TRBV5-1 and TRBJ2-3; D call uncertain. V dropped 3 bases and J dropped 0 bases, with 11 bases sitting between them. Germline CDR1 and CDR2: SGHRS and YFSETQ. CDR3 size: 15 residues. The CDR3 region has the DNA TGCGCCAGCAGCTCGGACCCATTTAGCACAGATACGCAGTATTTT. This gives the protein CASSSDPFSTDTQYF.

The CDR3: CASSHRMFRKETQYF. DNA for the CDR3: TGTGCCAGCAGCCATCGGATGTTCAGGAAAGAGACCCAGTACTTC. This chain links TRBV7-8 with TRBJ2-5, with D unclear. The CDR3 covers 15 residues. CDR1 SGHVS and CDR2 FQNEAQ come from the germline V gene. Trimming stripped 5 bases from V and 3 bases from J, with 16 bases between.

CDR3 amino acids: CASSQSSPNQPQHF. Here the CDR3 DNA reads TGTGCCAGCAGTCAAAGTTCCCCTAATCAGCCCCAGCATTTT. This chain uses TRBV28 with TRBJ1-5; unclear D gene. Germline assignment: CDR1 MDHEN and CDR2 SYDVKM. There are 14 residues in the CDR3. Trimming removed 5 bases at V and 4 bases at J, with 12 bases between.

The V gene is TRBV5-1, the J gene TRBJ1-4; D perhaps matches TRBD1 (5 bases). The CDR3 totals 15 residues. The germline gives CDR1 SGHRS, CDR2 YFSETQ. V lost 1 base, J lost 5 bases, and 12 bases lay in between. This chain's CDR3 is CASSLSGAPNEKLFF. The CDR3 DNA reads TGCGCCAGCAGCTTGTCTGGGGCACCCAATGAAAAACTGTTTTTT.

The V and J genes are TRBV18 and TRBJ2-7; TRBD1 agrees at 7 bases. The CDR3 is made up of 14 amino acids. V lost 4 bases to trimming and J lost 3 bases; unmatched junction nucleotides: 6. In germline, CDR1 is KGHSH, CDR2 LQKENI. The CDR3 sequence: CASSLGQDVYEQYF. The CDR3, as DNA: TGTGCCAGCTCACTTGGACAGGATGTCTACGAGCAGTACTTC.

Written as DNA, the CDR3 is TGTGCCAGCAGTTCAGGGGGCGGCACTGAAGCTTTCTTT. Translated: CASSSGGGTEAFF. This chain links TRBV25-1 with TRBJ1-1; 8 bases are shared with TRBD1. Trimming removed 5 bases from V and 4 bases from J; junction bases left unmatched: 3. Germline V lookup: CDR1 MGHDK, CDR2 SYGVNS. The length of the CDR3 is 13 residues.

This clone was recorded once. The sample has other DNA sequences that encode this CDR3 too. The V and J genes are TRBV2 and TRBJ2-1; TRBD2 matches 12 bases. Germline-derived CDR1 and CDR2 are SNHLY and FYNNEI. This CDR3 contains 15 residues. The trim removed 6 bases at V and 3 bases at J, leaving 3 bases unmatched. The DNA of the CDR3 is TGTGCCAGCAGCGTGACTAGCGGGAGCTACAATGAGCAGTTCTTC. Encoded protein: CASSVTSGSYNEQFF.

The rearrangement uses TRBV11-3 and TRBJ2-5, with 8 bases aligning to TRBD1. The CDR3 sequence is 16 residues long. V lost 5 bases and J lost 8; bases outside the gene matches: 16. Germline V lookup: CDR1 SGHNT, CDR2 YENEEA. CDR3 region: CASSQRTGPNLVTQYF. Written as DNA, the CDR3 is TGTGCCAGCAGCCAAAGGACAGGGCCGAACTTGGTAACCCAGTACTTC.